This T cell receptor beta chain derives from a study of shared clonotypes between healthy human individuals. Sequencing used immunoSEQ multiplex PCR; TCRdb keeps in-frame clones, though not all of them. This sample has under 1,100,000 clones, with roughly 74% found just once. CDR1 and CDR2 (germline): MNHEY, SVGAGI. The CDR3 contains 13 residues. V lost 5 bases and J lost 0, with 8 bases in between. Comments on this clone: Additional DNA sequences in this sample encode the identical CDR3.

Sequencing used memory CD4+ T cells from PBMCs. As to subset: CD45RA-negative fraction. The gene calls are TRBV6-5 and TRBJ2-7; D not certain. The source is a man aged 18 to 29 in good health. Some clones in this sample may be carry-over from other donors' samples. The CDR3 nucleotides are TGTGCCAGCAGTCCCCCATCCTCCTACGAGCAGTACTTC. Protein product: CASSPPSSYEQYF.